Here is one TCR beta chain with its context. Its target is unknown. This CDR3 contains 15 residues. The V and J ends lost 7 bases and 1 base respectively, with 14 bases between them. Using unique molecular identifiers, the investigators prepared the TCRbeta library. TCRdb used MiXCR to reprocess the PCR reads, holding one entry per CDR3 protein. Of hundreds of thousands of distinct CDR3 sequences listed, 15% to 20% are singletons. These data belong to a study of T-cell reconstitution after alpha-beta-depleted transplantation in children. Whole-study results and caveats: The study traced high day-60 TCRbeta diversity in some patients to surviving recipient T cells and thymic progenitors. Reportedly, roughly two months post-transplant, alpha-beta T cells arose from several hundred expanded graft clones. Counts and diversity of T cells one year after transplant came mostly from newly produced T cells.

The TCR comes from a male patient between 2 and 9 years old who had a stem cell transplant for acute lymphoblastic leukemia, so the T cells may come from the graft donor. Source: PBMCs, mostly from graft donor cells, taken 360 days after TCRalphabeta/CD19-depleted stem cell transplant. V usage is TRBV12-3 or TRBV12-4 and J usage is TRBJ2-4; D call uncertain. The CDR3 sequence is CASTRFRQAKNIQYF. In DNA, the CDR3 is TGTGCCAGCACCCGGTTCCGGCAGGCCAAAAACATTCAGTACTTC.